This T cell receptor beta chain was identified during a study of cytomegalovirus exposure and HLA in healthy donors. Study details: The study's early data release held roughly 90 million unique TCRs from HLA-typed donors.

Germline CDR1 is SGHNT and CDR2 is YYREEE (reference sequence). V shed 5 bases and J 3 bases; nucleotides not matched to a gene: 7. The CDR3 extends over 16 amino acids. This clone was seen only once. With 60 Vbeta and 13 Jbeta primers, the PCR was carried out. Generated by immunoSEQ multiplex PCR, the TCRdb table keeps only in-frame clones and is missing some. The table shows around 200,000 clones, with 77% occurring only once. The source is a woman aged 60-70 years in good health and CMV-seropositive. The sequenced sample was PBMCs. The rearrangement uses TRBV5-4 and TRBJ2-4, with 11 bases that match TRBD2. The CDR3 loop reads CASSFTSGGLKNIQYF. The CDR3 DNA is TGTGCCAGCAGTTTTACTAGCGGGGGCCTCAAAAACATTCAGTACTTC.